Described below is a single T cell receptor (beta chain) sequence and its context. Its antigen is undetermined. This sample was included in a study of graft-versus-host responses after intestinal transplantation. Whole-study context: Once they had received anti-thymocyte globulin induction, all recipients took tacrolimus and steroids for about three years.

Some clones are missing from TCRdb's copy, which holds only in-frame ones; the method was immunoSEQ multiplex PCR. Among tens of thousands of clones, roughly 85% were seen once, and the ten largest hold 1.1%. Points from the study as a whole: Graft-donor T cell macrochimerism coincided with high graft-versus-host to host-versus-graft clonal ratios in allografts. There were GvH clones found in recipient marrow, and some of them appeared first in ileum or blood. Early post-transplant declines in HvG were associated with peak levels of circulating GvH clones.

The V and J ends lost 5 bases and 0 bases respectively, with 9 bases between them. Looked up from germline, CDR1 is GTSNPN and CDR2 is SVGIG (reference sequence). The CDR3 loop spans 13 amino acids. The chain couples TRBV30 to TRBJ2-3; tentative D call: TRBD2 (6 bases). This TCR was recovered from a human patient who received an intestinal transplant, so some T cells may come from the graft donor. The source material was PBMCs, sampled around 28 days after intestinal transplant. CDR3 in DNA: TGTGCCTGGTTCGGGACTAGCACAGATACGCAGTATTTT. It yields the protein CAWFGTSTDTQYF.